One sample yielded the 11 T cell receptor beta chains listed below, sequenced in a study of shared clonotypes between healthy human individuals. Data came from immunoSEQ multiplex PCR; TCRdb stores just in-frame clones and leaves some out. The sample has roughly 1.5 million clones, nearly 99% seen once. Sequenced input: naive CD4+ T cells sorted from blood. Subset specified: CD45RA+ positively selected. These receptors came from a man aged 25 to 40 in good health.

The J gene is TRBJ2-1, the V gene TRBV9; TRBD1 is a possible D gene (6 bases). V lost 4 bases, J lost 6 bases, and 14 bases lay in between. Germline V gene lookup returns CDR1 SGDLS and CDR2 YYNGEE. The CDR3 covers 14 residues. DNA of the CDR3: TGTGCCAGCAGCCGTAGGACAGCTTCCAATGAGCAGTTCTTC. Translated: CASSRRTASNEQFF.

The CDR3 nucleotides are TGTGCCAGTAGTATCCGGGACAGGAGCCCCTACGAGCAGTACTTC. The encoded protein is CASSIRDRSPYEQYF. The chain combines TRBV19 with TRBJ2-7, with 8 bases lining up with TRBD1. Trimming at V came to 3 bases and at J to 2 bases, leaving 6 bases not matched to a gene. The CDR3 length is 15 residues. Germline lookup yields CDR1 LNHDA and CDR2 SQIVND (reference sequence).

The chain uses TRBV6-6 and TRBJ2-3; 8 positions match TRBD1. The CDR3 runs to 16 residues. The V and J ends lost 4 bases and 2 bases, in that order; junction bases with no gene match: 8. CDR1 is MNHNY and CDR2 is SVGAGI in the germline V gene (reference sequence). The CDR3 is CASSFHRGSPTDTQYF. In nucleotides, the CDR3 is TGTGCCAGCAGTTTCCACAGGGGGTCCCCCACAGATACGCAGTATTTT.

The chain has TRBV28 and TRBJ2-2; D is uncertain. V gave up 7 bases and J gave up 4 bases, with 13 bases separating them. From germline, CDR1 is MDHEN and CDR2 SYDVKM. CDR3 length: 14 residues. As DNA, the CDR3 is TGTGCCAGCATCAACATACCCGTCACCGGGGAGCTGTTTTTT. It is translated as CASINIPVTGELFF.

The chain uses TRBV9 and TRBJ2-1; 9 bases match TRBD2. Germline V lookup: CDR1 SGDLS, CDR2 YYNGEE. V lost 0 bases and J lost 8; bases outside the gene matches: 9. There are 16 residues in the CDR3. The CDR3 DNA sequence: TGTGCCAGCAGCGTAGGAGGATCGCGGGAGGGGTATGAGCAGTTCTTC. Amino acids: CASSVGGSREGYEQFF.

Turning to this clone: Distinct nucleotide sequences in the sample also encode this CDR3. This chain joins TRBV18 and TRBJ1-2; the D is unclear. CDR3 length: 11 residues. Trimming took 3 bases from V and 11 from J, leaving 10 bases between them. CDR1 is KGHSH, CDR2 LQKENI, per germline. This chain's CDR3 is CASSPGVGYTF. The CDR3 DNA reads as TGTGCCAGCTCACCGGGAGTGGGTTACACCTTC.

This clone was observed once. The chain combines TRBV11-3 with TRBJ2-7; D may be TRBD1 or TRBD2 (5 bases each). The CDR3 has 14 residues. The V end was cut by 5 bases, the J end by 6 bases, with 17 bases between. Germline CDR1 SGHNT, CDR2 YENEEA. The chain's CDR3 is CASSHDSTGTEQYF. Here the CDR3 DNA reads TGTGCCAGCAGCCACGACTCTACTGGGACCGAGCAGTACTTC.

The rearrangement uses TRBV18 and TRBJ1-2; no firm D call. Germline V gene sequence: CDR1 KGHSH, CDR2 LQKENI. The CDR3 extends over 11 amino acids. V dropped 3 bases and J dropped 14 bases, with 13 bases sitting between them. The CDR3 protein is CASSPSEMGTF. The CDR3 region has the DNA TGTGCCAGCTCACCCTCGGAAATGGGGACCTTC.

V usage is TRBV18 and J usage is TRBJ1-3, with D unclear. Germline CDR1 and CDR2: KGHSH and LQKENI. The CDR3 spans 16 residues. The V gene lost 6 bases and the J gene lost 2 bases, with 17 bases spanning the gap. CDR3 sequence (DNA): TGTGCCAGCTCCCCCCTTCGAGCGGATGCTGGAAACACCATATATTTT. Translation gives CASSPLRADAGNTIYF.

The rearrangement uses TRBV7-6 and TRBJ1-1, with unresolved D. V was trimmed by 4 bases and J by 1 base, leaving 7 bases between them. This CDR3 is 13 amino acids long. Germline CDR1 reads SGHVS; CDR2 reads FNYEAQ. CDR3: CASSSRGNTEAFF. The CDR3 DNA sequence: TGTGCCAGCAGCTCCCGGGGGAACACTGAAGCTTTCTTT.

The chain's CDR3 is CASSPRRDRTYEQYF. The CDR3 DNA reads as TGTGCCAGCTCACCTCGCCGGGACAGGACGTACGAGCAGTACTTC. The chain recombines TRBV18 with TRBJ2-7; 8 nucleotides agree with TRBD1. Germline V gives CDR1 KGHSH, CDR2 LQKENI. There are 15 residues in the CDR3. V was clipped by 3 bases and J by 4 bases; unmatched bases: 8.